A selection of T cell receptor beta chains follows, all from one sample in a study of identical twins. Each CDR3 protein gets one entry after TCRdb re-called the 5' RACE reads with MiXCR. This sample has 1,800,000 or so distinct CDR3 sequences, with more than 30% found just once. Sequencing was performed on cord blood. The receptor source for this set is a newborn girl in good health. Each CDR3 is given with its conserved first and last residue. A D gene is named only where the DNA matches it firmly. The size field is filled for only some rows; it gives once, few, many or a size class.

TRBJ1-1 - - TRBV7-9 TGTGCCAGCAGCGGCCCCCCAGCTTTGGGGGGGAACACTGAAGCTTTCTTT CASSGPPALGGNTEAFF
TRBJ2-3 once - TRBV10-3 TGTGCCATCAGCCCCCGTATCAGCACAGATACGCAGTATTTT CAISPRISTDTQYF
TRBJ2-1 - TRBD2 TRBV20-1 TGCAGTGCTGTGAATCGGGGGGGGGCCTACAATGAGCAGTTCTTC CSAVNRGGAYNEQFF
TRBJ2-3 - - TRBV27 TGTGCCAGCAGCCACTTTCCGGGTGGAGAAGATACGCAGTATTTT CASSHFPGGEDTQYF
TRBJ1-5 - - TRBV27 TGTGCCAGCAGGATCCGAGGAGTCGGTCAGCCCCAGCATTTT CASRIRGVGQPQHF
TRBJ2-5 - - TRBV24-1 TGTGCCGTAGAGAACAGGGACTCAAAAGAGACCCAGTACTTC CAVENRDSKETQYF
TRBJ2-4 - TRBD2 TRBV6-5 TGTGCCAGCAGTTATCGCCTAGCGGTAGCCAGAAACATTCAGTACTTC CASSYRLAVARNIQYF
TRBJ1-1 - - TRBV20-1 TGCAGTGCTAGACTCCCGACCAGGAACACTGAAGCTTTCTTT CSARLPTRNTEAFF
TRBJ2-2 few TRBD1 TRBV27 TGTGCCAGCCACAAAACCTGGGACAGACCTCTCACCGGGGAGCTGTTTTTT CASHKTWDRPLTGELFF
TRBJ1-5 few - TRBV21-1 TGTGCCAGCAGCAAATTGGGGCAGGGACGGCCAGCCTTTTATAGCAATCAGCCCCAGCATTTT CASSKLGQGRPAFYSNQPQHF
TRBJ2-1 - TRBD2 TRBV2 TGTGCCAGCAGTGGTCCGGGAGGGCTCCCCAGATACAATGAGCAGTTCTTC CASSGPGGLPRYNEQFF
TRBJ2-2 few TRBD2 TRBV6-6 TGTGCCAGCAGCCGACTAGCGGTGAACACCGGGGAGCTGTTTTTT CASSRLAVNTGELFF
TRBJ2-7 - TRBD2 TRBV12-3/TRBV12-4 TGTGCCAGCAGTTTTCGGAAGCGGCTAGCGGGGGGGCCGGGGTCCTACGAGCAGTACTTC CASSFRKRLAGGPGSYEQYF
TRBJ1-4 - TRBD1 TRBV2 TGTGCCAGCAGACCCGGGACAGGGGTTGAAAAACTGTTTTTT CASRPGTGVEKLFF
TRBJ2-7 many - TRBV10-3 TGTGCCATCAGTGAGTCTAGCGCCTACGAGCAGTACTTC CAISESSAYEQYF
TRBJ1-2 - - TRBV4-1 TGCGCCAGCACGACAATACCGAGGGATGGCTACACCTTC CASTTIPRDGYTF
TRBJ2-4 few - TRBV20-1 TGCAGTGCCATTACACCTCCATTAGCCAAAAACATTCAGTACTTC CSAITPPLAKNIQYF
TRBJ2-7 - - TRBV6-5 TGTGCCAGCAGCGGGTCCGGCCTCCCCCCTAACGAGCAGTACTTC CASSGSGLPPNEQYF
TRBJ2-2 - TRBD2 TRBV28 TGTGCCAGCAGTTTGGGGACTACCCCCACCGGGGAGCTGTTTTTT CASSLGTTPTGELFF
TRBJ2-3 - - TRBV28 TGTGCCAGCAGTCCCTATAGCCGGAATACGCAGTATTTT CASSPYSRNTQYF
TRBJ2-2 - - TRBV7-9 TGTGCCAGCAGTTTTGAAGGCTACACCGGGGAGCTGTTTTTT CASSFEGYTGELFF
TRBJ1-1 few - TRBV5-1 TGCGCCAGCAGCTTGGCCGTGTCAGGGATCACTGAAGCTTTCTTT CASSLAVSGITEAFF
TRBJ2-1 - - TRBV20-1 TGCAGTGCTAGAGAGGGGAGGGAGCAGTTCTTC CSAREGREQFF
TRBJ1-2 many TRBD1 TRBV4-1 TGCGCCAGCAGCCAAGCCCAGGGACAGCTCCTTAACTATGGCTACACCTTC CASSQAQGQLLNYGYTF
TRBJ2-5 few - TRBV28 TGTGCCAGCAGCGAGCAGGCGGTGGGAGAGACCCAGTACTTC CASSEQAVGETQYF
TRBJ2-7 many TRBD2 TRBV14 TGTGCCAGCAGCCAGGATCCGGGACTAGCGTCCTACGAGCAGTACTTC CASSQDPGLASYEQYF
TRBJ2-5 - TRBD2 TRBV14 TGTGCCAGCAGCCAATTGAGGAGTAGCGGGTTCAATGAGCAGTACTTC CASSQLRSSGFNEQYF
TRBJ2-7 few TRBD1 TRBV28 TGTGCCAGCAGTGACTCGGGACAGGGAAACAATGAGCAGTACTTC CASSDSGQGNNEQYF
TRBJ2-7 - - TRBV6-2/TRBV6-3 TGTGCCAGCAGGCCCCCCGAGGGGACCGCGGACTACGAGCAGTACTTC CASRPPEGTADYEQYF
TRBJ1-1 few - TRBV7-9 TGTGCCAGCAGTCCGACGGGATTAGGTACTGAAGCTTTCTTT CASSPTGLGTEAFF
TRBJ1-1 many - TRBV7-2 TGTGCCAGCAGCTTAGACAGGGAAACTGAAGCTTTCTTT CASSLDRETEAFF
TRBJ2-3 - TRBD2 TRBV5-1 TGCGCCAGCAGCTTGGCGGGTAGCGGGGTCACAGATACGCAGTATTTT CASSLAGSGVTDTQYF
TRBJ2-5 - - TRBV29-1 TGCAGCGTTGGTACCGGGGCAGAGACCCAGTACTTC CSVGTGAETQYF
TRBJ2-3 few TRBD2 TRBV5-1 TGCGCCAGCAGCCTCGGGGTAGCGGGAGATCAAGATACGCAGTATTTT CASSLGVAGDQDTQYF
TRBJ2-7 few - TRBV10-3 TGTGCCATCAGTGAAACGCAAGTCACCTACGAGCAGTACTTC CAISETQVTYEQYF
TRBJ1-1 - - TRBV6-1 TGTGCCAGCGGCCAAGGGAGGACCACTGAAGCTTTCTTT CASGQGRTTEAFF
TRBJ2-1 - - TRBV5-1 TGCGCCAGCAGCTTGGAACAGTGGCACAATGAGCAGTTCTTC CASSLEQWHNEQFF
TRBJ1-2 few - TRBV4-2 TGTGCCAGCAGCCAAGTCCAGGGACTCAACTATGGCTACACCTTC CASSQVQGLNYGYTF
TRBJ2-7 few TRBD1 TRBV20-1 TGCAGTGCTAGGGGGGTTGAGGACAGGGGATCCTACGAGCAGTACTTC CSARGVEDRGSYEQYF
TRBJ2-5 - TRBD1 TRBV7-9 TGTGCCAGCAGCCAAATTTCCAGGAACAGGGGTGACCAAGAGACCCAGTACTTC CASSQISRNRGDQETQYF
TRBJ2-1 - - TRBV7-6 TGTGCCAGCAGCTTAATACTAAACGAGCAGTTCTTC CASSLILNEQFF
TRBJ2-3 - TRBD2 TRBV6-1 TGTGTCAGCAGCCGTAGCGGGAGCTGGACTGATACGCAGTATTTT CVSSRSGSWTDTQYF
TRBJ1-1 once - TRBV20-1 TGCAGTGCTAGAGATATGGGGGCGAGGACTGAAGCTTTCTTT CSARDMGARTEAFF
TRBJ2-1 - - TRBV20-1 TGCAGTGCCCCTAACAATGAGCAGTTCTTC CSAPNNEQFF
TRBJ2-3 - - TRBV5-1 TGCGCCGGCAGCCTGACAGGAGATACGCAGTATTTT CAGSLTGDTQYF
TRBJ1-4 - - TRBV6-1 TGTGCCAGCAGTGAAATAGGTGAAAAACTGTTTTTT CASSEIGEKLFF
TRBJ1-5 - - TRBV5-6 TGTGCCAGCAGCTTGGGCCCTGGAGATAGCAATCAGCCCCAGCATTTT CASSLGPGDSNQPQHF
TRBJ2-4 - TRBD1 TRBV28 TGTGCCAGCAGTTATCCAGTAGGGGGCGCCAAAAACATTCAGTACTTC CASSYPVGGAKNIQYF
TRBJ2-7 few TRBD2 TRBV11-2 TGTGCCAGCAGCCCCATTAGCGGGAGGTCCGCCTACGAGCAGTACTTC CASSPISGRSAYEQYF
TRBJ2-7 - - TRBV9 TGTGCCAGCAGCGTGACGGAGCCTTCCTACGAGCAGTACTTC CASSVTEPSYEQYF
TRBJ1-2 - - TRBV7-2 TGTGCCAGCAGCTCAAGAAACGGGTATGGCTACACCTTC CASSSRNGYGYTF
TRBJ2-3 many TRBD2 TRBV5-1 TGCGCCAGCAGCTCCACTAGCGGGAGCCCAGATACGCAGTATTTT CASSSTSGSPDTQYF
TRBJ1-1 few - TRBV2 TGTGCCAGCACACTGACTGAAGCTTTCTTT CASTLTEAFF